One and the same sample provided the 3 T cell receptor beta chains below, sequenced in a study of blood T cell repertoires in COVID-19 (dated by TCRdb to 2019 to 2021). The library was prepared using the immunoSEQ multiplex PCR assay. TCRdb provides this immuneACCESS table in a form limited to in-frame rearrangements. Some clones are lacking; in checked studies, under half of them reflect an unresolved V gene, and why the rest are absent is not known. For this sample the table gives 220,000 or so clones, of which around 88% were detected only once. The leading ten clones occupy roughly 1.9% of the sample. Sample: PBMCs or T cells enriched from blood (not recorded which). The receptors shown here come from a woman between 50 and 59 years old who had recovered from COVID-19.

This rearrangement joins TRBV19 to TRBJ2-7, with TRBD1 matching 10 bases. The CDR3 is 14 amino acids. Germline-derived CDR1 and CDR2 are LNHDA and SQIVND (reference sequence). The V and J ends lost 5 bases and 3 bases, in that order; junction bases with no gene match: 4. DNA of the CDR3: TGTGCCAGTAGTCTCCGGACAGGGGGCTACGAGCAGTACTTC. Encoded protein: CASSLRTGGYEQYF.

The chain joins TRBV11-2 to TRBJ2-1; D gene uncertain. The germline V gene encodes CDR1 SGHAT and CDR2 FQNNGV. CDR3 length: 14 amino acids. V lost 5 bases and J lost 5, with 13 bases in between. CDR3 sequence (DNA): TGTGCCAGCAGCCAGGCCCGCTATCACAATGAGCAGTTCTTC. Its protein is CASSQARYHNEQFF.

This rearrangement joins TRBV9 to TRBJ1-2, with TRBD1 matching 9 bases. The ends lost 4 bases at V and 5 bases at J; junction bases unmatched: 9. The CDR3 spans 15 residues. Germline V gives CDR1 SGDLS, CDR2 YYNGEE. CDR3 in amino acids: CASSHPTGTGYGYTF. As DNA, the CDR3 is TGTGCCAGCAGCCACCCGACCGGGACAGGGTATGGCTACACCTTC.